The rows below give T cell receptor beta chains drawn from one sample of a study of blood T cell repertoires in COVID-19. Profiling relied on immunoSEQ multiplex PCR, and the TCRdb table lists in-frame clones only, not all of them. The data hold fewer than 350,000 clones, with 85% observed a single time. The sequencing input was PBMCs or T cells enriched from blood (not recorded which). All receptors come from a woman in her 30s who had been exposed to COVID-19. Each CDR3 is given with its conserved first and last residue. Fields, in order: clone size, V gene, D gene, J gene, CDR3 protein, CDR3 DNA. D genes are given only for firm matches. Some rows have no size entry. The others give once, few or many, or a class for an expanded clone.

abundance: few; v_gene: TRBV24-1; d_gene: -; j_gene: TRBJ1-2; CDR3aa: CATSDSGSYGYTF; CDR3nt: TGTGCCACCAGTGATAGTGGCAGCTATGGCTACACCTTC
abundance: few; v_gene: TRBV7-9; d_gene: -; j_gene: TRBJ2-2; CDR3aa: CASSLSGTANTGELFF; CDR3nt: TGTGCCAGCAGTTTGTCCGGGACTGCGAACACCGGGGAGCTGTTTTTT
abundance: -; v_gene: TRBV3-1/TRBV3-2; d_gene: -; j_gene: TRBJ1-5; CDR3aa: CASSQDTQSNQPQHF; CDR3nt: TGTGCCAGCAGCCAAGATACGCAGAGCAATCAGCCCCAGCATTTT
abundance: -; v_gene: TRBV4-2; d_gene: -; j_gene: TRBJ2-7; CDR3aa: CASSQEFGYEQYF; CDR3nt: TGTGCCAGCAGCCAAGAATTCGGCTACGAGCAGTACTTC
abundance: -; v_gene: TRBV30; d_gene: TRBD1; j_gene: TRBJ1-3; CDR3aa: CAWSSRPGQGNTIYF; CDR3nt: TGTGCCTGGAGTAGTCGGCCGGGACAGGGAAACACCATATATTTT
abundance: -; v_gene: TRBV28; d_gene: TRBD1; j_gene: TRBJ1-1; CDR3aa: CASSFLGGSLNTEAFF; CDR3nt: TGTGCCAGCAGCTTCTTAGGGGGCTCGTTGAACACTGAAGCTTTCTTT
abundance: -; v_gene: TRBV18; d_gene: -; j_gene: TRBJ2-2; CDR3aa: CASSETQGNTGELFF; CDR3nt: TGTGCCAGCTCCGAAACACAGGGGAACACCGGGGAGCTGTTTTTT
abundance: -; v_gene: TRBV27; d_gene: -; j_gene: TRBJ1-1; CDR3aa: CASSSWDTLNTEAFF; CDR3nt: TGTGCCAGCAGTTCTTGGGACACCCTGAACACTGAAGCTTTCTTT
abundance: -; v_gene: TRBV2; d_gene: TRBD2; j_gene: TRBJ2-1; CDR3aa: CASKETSGNNEQFF; CDR3nt: TGTGCCAGCAAGGAGACTAGCGGAAACAATGAGCAGTTCTTC
abundance: -; v_gene: TRBV30; d_gene: TRBD1; j_gene: TRBJ1-2; CDR3aa: CAWRKGQGLYGYTF; CDR3nt: TGTGCCTGGAGAAAGGGACAGGGGCTTTATGGCTACACCTTC
abundance: -; v_gene: TRBV4-2; d_gene: TRBD2; j_gene: TRBJ2-1; CDR3aa: CASSSSSGRFNEQFF; CDR3nt: TGTGCCAGCAGCTCGTCTAGCGGGAGGTTTAATGAGCAGTTCTTC
abundance: few; v_gene: TRBV28; d_gene: -; j_gene: TRBJ2-7; CDR3aa: CASSLIGSGYYEQYF; CDR3nt: TGTGCCAGCAGTTTAATCGGCTCAGGGTACTACGAGCAGTACTTC
abundance: -; v_gene: TRBV28; d_gene: -; j_gene: TRBJ2-5; CDR3aa: CASSFSWKLITGGETQYF; CDR3nt: TGTGCCAGCAGTTTTTCATGGAAATTAATTACTGGGGGGGAGACCCAGTACTTC
abundance: -; v_gene: TRBV25-1; d_gene: -; j_gene: TRBJ1-6; CDR3aa: CASSEYPGANSPLHF; CDR3nt: TGTGCCAGCAGTGAATATCCGGGTGCTAATTCACCCCTCCACTTT
abundance: -; v_gene: TRBV11-2; d_gene: -; j_gene: TRBJ1-1; CDR3aa: CASSLGFRDTEAFF; CDR3nt: TGTGCCAGCAGCCTCGGATTCAGGGACACTGAAGCTTTCTTT
abundance: -; v_gene: TRBV7-2; d_gene: -; j_gene: TRBJ1-5; CDR3aa: CASSLGGRGGNQPQHF; CDR3nt: TGTGCCAGCAGCTTAGGCGGCAGGGGTGGGAATCAGCCCCAGCATTTT
abundance: -; v_gene: TRBV25-1; d_gene: -; j_gene: TRBJ1-2; CDR3aa: CASSLPGNYGYTF; CDR3nt: TGTGCCAGCAGTCTGCCAGGGAACTATGGCTACACCTTC
abundance: -; v_gene: TRBV4-2; d_gene: -; j_gene: TRBJ2-6; CDR3aa: CASSPEGSSGANVLTF; CDR3nt: TGTGCCAGCAGCCCGGAGGGTTCCTCTGGGGCCAACGTCCTGACTTTC
abundance: -; v_gene: TRBV28; d_gene: -; j_gene: TRBJ1-2; CDR3aa: CASSLSRYGYTF; CDR3nt: TGTGCCAGCAGTTTATCCCGTTATGGCTACACCTTC
abundance: -; v_gene: TRBV2; d_gene: -; j_gene: TRBJ2-7; CDR3aa: CASRDETILSYEQYF; CDR3nt: TGTGCCAGCAGAGACGAGACTATCTTGTCCTACGAGCAGTACTTC
abundance: -; v_gene: TRBV5-1; d_gene: -; j_gene: TRBJ2-7; CDR3aa: CASSGQVTNEQYF; CDR3nt: TGCGCCAGCAGCGGCCAGGTCACCAACGAGCAGTACTTC
abundance: once; v_gene: TRBV7-3; d_gene: TRBD1; j_gene: TRBJ1-6; CDR3aa: CASSLKGGMISPLHF; CDR3nt: TGTGCCAGCAGCTTAAAAGGGGGCATGATTTCACCCCTCCACTTT
abundance: -; v_gene: TRBV10-1; d_gene: -; j_gene: TRBJ2-5; CDR3aa: CASTRRRETQYF; CDR3nt: TGCGCCAGCACCCGAAGGAGAGAGACCCAGTACTTC